This is a list of T cell receptor beta chains from one sample in a study of T cells in Graves' hyperthyroidism and ophthalmopathy. TCRdb ran MiXCR on the multiplex PCR reads and lists one entry per CDR3 protein. This sample carries 650,000 to 800,000 distinct CDR3 sequences, roughly 45% of them seen once, and the ten largest clones take less than 9%. The sequenced material came from peripheral blood or thyroid tissue (not recorded which). These receptors originate from an adult man with Graves' disease, either hyperthyroidism or ophthalmopathy (not recorded which). Both conserved end residues are part of each CDR3. D genes are given only for firm matches. Clone size is not always given. Where it is, it says once, few, many or a class for expanded clones.

J gene: TRBJ1-1; V gene: TRBV6-5; CDR3 length: 14; clone size: few; D gene: TRBD1; CDR3 protein: CASSDSPGGSEAFF; CDR3 DNA: TGTGCCAGCAGTGACTCCCCAGGGGGGTCTGAAGCTTTCTTT
J gene: TRBJ1-1; V gene: TRBV7-2; CDR3 length: 14; clone size: once; D gene: TRBD1; CDR3 protein: CASVEGGARTEAFF; CDR3 DNA: TGTGCCAGCGTCGAAGGGGGCGCCCGGACTGAAGCTTTCTTT
J gene: TRBJ2-5; V gene: TRBV7-9; CDR3 length: 16; clone size: -; D gene: TRBD2; CDR3 protein: CASSLASGGGQETQYF; CDR3 DNA: TGTGCCAGCAGCTTAGCTAGCGGGGGGGGGCAAGAGACCCAGTACTTC
J gene: TRBJ1-5; V gene: TRBV12-3/TRBV12-4; CDR3 length: 16; clone size: -; D gene: TRBD1; CDR3 protein: CASSERTGDRNSPQHF; CDR3 DNA: TGTGCCAGCAGTGAGAGGACAGGGGATCGCAATTCACCCCAGCATTTT
J gene: TRBJ1-2; V gene: TRBV7-9; CDR3 length: 15; clone size: -; D gene: -; CDR3 protein: CASSLVQTSNYGYTF; CDR3 DNA: TGTGCCAGCAGCTTGGTACAGACAAGTAACTATGGCTACACCTTC
J gene: TRBJ2-5; V gene: TRBV10-3; CDR3 length: 13; clone size: many; D gene: -; CDR3 protein: CAIRGGFQETQYF; CDR3 DNA: TGTGCCATCAGGGGGGGTTTCCAAGAGACCCAGTACTTC
J gene: TRBJ1-1; V gene: TRBV6-1; CDR3 length: 12; clone size: -; D gene: -; CDR3 protein: CASFGSQAEAFF; CDR3 DNA: TGTGCCAGCTTTGGGTCTCAGGCTGAAGCTTTCTTT
J gene: TRBJ2-7; V gene: TRBV20-1; CDR3 length: 14; clone size: many; D gene: TRBD1; CDR3 protein: CSAASTGKVGEQYF; CDR3 DNA: TGCAGTGCTGCTTCGACAGGGAAGGTAGGCGAGCAGTACTTC
J gene: TRBJ1-6; V gene: TRBV7-2; CDR3 length: 13; clone size: many; D gene: -; CDR3 protein: CASSLGQSFPLHF; CDR3 DNA: TGTGCCAGCAGCCTCGGACAGTCCTTCCCCCTCCACTTT
J gene: TRBJ1-1; V gene: TRBV19; CDR3 length: 11; clone size: -; D gene: -; CDR3 protein: CASNPGVEAFF; CDR3 DNA: TGTGCCAGTAACCCAGGGGTTGAAGCTTTCTTT
J gene: TRBJ2-5; V gene: TRBV2; CDR3 length: 13; clone size: -; D gene: -; CDR3 protein: CASSSRDGETQYF; CDR3 DNA: TGTGCCAGCAGCAGTCGGGATGGGGAGACCCAGTACTTC
J gene: TRBJ1-2; V gene: TRBV29-1; CDR3 length: 12; clone size: -; D gene: -; CDR3 protein: CSVQSSGYGYTF; CDR3 DNA: TGCAGCGTCCAGTCTTCGGGGTATGGCTACACCTTC
J gene: TRBJ1-1; V gene: TRBV29-1; CDR3 length: 13; clone size: many; D gene: TRBD1; CDR3 protein: CSVKGQGETEAFF; CDR3 DNA: TGCAGCGTTAAAGGACAGGGTGAGACTGAAGCTTTCTTT
J gene: TRBJ1-2; V gene: TRBV7-2; CDR3 length: 14; clone size: once; D gene: -; CDR3 protein: CASSLNGINYGYTF; CDR3 DNA: TGTGCCAGCAGCTTAAATGGGATTAACTATGGCTACACCTTC
J gene: TRBJ1-3; V gene: TRBV2; CDR3 length: 17; clone size: -; D gene: TRBD1; CDR3 protein: CASSEVTGGSRGNTIYF; CDR3 DNA: TGTGCCAGCAGTGAAGTGACAGGGGGCAGTCGTGGAAACACCATATATTTT
J gene: TRBJ1-3; V gene: TRBV12-3/TRBV12-4; CDR3 length: 15; clone size: -; D gene: -; CDR3 protein: CASSYRVLSGNTIYF; CDR3 DNA: TGTGCCAGCAGTTACCGGGTCCTCTCTGGAAACACCATATATTTT
J gene: TRBJ1-2; V gene: TRBV7-9; CDR3 length: 13; clone size: -; D gene: -; CDR3 protein: CASSLIAGRGYTF; CDR3 DNA: TGTGCCAGCAGCTTGATAGCAGGCCGGGGCTACACCTTC
J gene: TRBJ1-2; V gene: TRBV7-9; CDR3 length: 14; clone size: few; D gene: -; CDR3 protein: CASSLELWGSGYTF; CDR3 DNA: TGTGCCAGCAGCTTAGAGCTCTGGGGAAGTGGCTACACCTTC
J gene: TRBJ1-1; V gene: TRBV7-9; CDR3 length: 13; clone size: -; D gene: TRBD1; CDR3 protein: CASSLRQGASAFF; CDR3 DNA: TGTGCCAGCAGCTTGAGACAGGGGGCGTCTGCTTTCTTT
J gene: TRBJ1-4; V gene: TRBV7-2; CDR3 length: 15; clone size: many; D gene: -; CDR3 protein: CASSLVSGDREKLFF; CDR3 DNA: TGTGCCAGCAGCTTAGTGTCAGGCGATCGTGAAAAACTGTTTTTT
J gene: TRBJ2-7; V gene: TRBV20-1; CDR3 length: 16; clone size: few; D gene: TRBD2; CDR3 protein: CSASGTSGVSSYEQYF; CDR3 DNA: TGCAGTGCTAGTGGGACTAGCGGGGTGAGCTCCTACGAGCAGTACTTC
J gene: TRBJ2-2; V gene: TRBV7-7; CDR3 length: 13; clone size: few; D gene: -; CDR3 protein: CASSFSVTGELFF; CDR3 DNA: TGTGCTAGCAGCTTTTCAGTCACCGGGGAGCTGTTTTTT
J gene: TRBJ1-1; V gene: TRBV7-3; CDR3 length: 15; clone size: few; D gene: TRBD1; CDR3 protein: CASSDPGTGPTEAFF; CDR3 DNA: TGTGCCAGCAGTGACCCGGGGACAGGGCCTACTGAAGCTTTCTTT
J gene: TRBJ1-1; V gene: TRBV12-3/TRBV12-4; CDR3 length: 15; clone size: few; D gene: -; CDR3 protein: CASSQLTFMNTEAFF; CDR3 DNA: TGTGCCAGCAGCCAGTTGACGTTTATGAACACTGAAGCTTTCTTT
J gene: TRBJ1-1; V gene: TRBV7-6; CDR3 length: 14; clone size: few; D gene: -; CDR3 protein: CASSLVGFTTEAFF; CDR3 DNA: TGTGCCAGCAGCTTAGTTGGGTTTACGACTGAAGCTTTCTTT
J gene: TRBJ1-4; V gene: TRBV7-6; CDR3 length: 15; clone size: many; D gene: TRBD1; CDR3 protein: CASSGQAGINEKLFF; CDR3 DNA: TGTGCCAGCAGCGGACAGGCGGGCATTAATGAAAAACTGTTTTTT
J gene: TRBJ1-1; V gene: TRBV5-1; CDR3 length: 15; clone size: -; D gene: -; CDR3 protein: CASREHRTLATEAFF; CDR3 DNA: TGCGCCAGCCGAGAGCACAGGACATTAGCCACTGAAGCTTTCTTT
J gene: TRBJ2-7; V gene: TRBV12-3/TRBV12-4; CDR3 length: 15; clone size: -; D gene: -; CDR3 protein: CASSPGPERSYEQYF; CDR3 DNA: TGTGCCAGCAGTCCGGGACCCGAGCGGTCCTACGAGCAGTACTTC
J gene: TRBJ2-7; V gene: TRBV29-1; CDR3 length: 17; clone size: -; D gene: TRBD2; CDR3 protein: CSVALGLAGHQTYEQYF; CDR3 DNA: TGCAGCGTTGCCTTGGGACTAGCGGGACACCAGACCTACGAGCAGTACTTC
J gene: TRBJ2-3; V gene: TRBV7-6; CDR3 length: 16; clone size: few; D gene: -; CDR3 protein: CASSLASGGSTDTQYF; CDR3 DNA: TGTGCCAGCAGCTTAGCCTCAGGCGGGAGCACAGATACGCAGTATTTT
J gene: TRBJ1-2; V gene: TRBV2; CDR3 length: 13; clone size: many; D gene: -; CDR3 protein: CASSEARSGGYTF; CDR3 DNA: TGTGCCAGCAGTGAGGCCCGCAGCGGTGGCTACACCTTC
J gene: TRBJ1-5; V gene: TRBV7-8; CDR3 length: 16; clone size: -; D gene: TRBD1; CDR3 protein: CASSPATGDSNQPQHF; CDR3 DNA: TGTGCCAGCAGCCCGGCGACAGGGGATAGCAATCAGCCCCAGCATTTT
J gene: TRBJ2-7; V gene: TRBV15; CDR3 length: 15; clone size: -; D gene: -; CDR3 protein: CATSRELRQSYEQYF; CDR3 DNA: TGTGCCACCAGCAGAGAGTTGAGACAGTCCTACGAGCAGTACTTC
J gene: TRBJ2-7; V gene: TRBV10-3; CDR3 length: 14; clone size: many; D gene: TRBD1; CDR3 protein: CAISEGGRGPEQYF; CDR3 DNA: TGTGCCATCAGTGAGGGCGGCAGGGGGCCCGAGCAGTACTTC
J gene: TRBJ1-2; V gene: TRBV9; CDR3 length: 14; clone size: -; D gene: -; CDR3 protein: CASSVDDRNYGYTF; CDR3 DNA: TGTGCCAGCAGCGTGGATGACAGAAACTATGGCTACACCTTC
J gene: TRBJ2-5; V gene: TRBV2; CDR3 length: 15; clone size: -; D gene: TRBD1; CDR3 protein: CASSGTGGRTETQYF; CDR3 DNA: TGTGCCAGCAGCGGGACAGGGGGCAGGACTGAAACCCAGTACTTC
J gene: TRBJ2-5; V gene: TRBV15; CDR3 length: 16; clone size: once; D gene: -; CDR3 protein: CATSSVGGGNQETQYF; CDR3 DNA: TGTGCCACCAGCAGCGTTGGGGGCGGGAACCAAGAGACCCAGTACTTC
J gene: TRBJ1-2; V gene: TRBV7-2; CDR3 length: 15; clone size: -; D gene: -; CDR3 protein: CASSLEAGWLEGYTF; CDR3 DNA: TGTGCCAGCAGCTTAGAGGCAGGGTGGTTAGAAGGCTACACCTTC
J gene: TRBJ2-7; V gene: TRBV20-1; CDR3 length: 12; clone size: -; D gene: TRBD1; CDR3 protein: CSSSGQGATEYF; CDR3 DNA: TGCAGCTCCTCGGGACAGGGGGCCACGGAGTACTTC
J gene: TRBJ2-7; V gene: TRBV20-1; CDR3 length: 16; clone size: -; D gene: -; CDR3 protein: CSARDQGQLASYEQYF; CDR3 DNA: TGCAGTGCTAGAGATCAGGGACAACTGGCTTCCTACGAGCAGTACTTC
J gene: TRBJ1-2; V gene: TRBV7-3; CDR3 length: 13; clone size: -; D gene: -; CDR3 protein: CASSQGMTDGYTF; CDR3 DNA: TGTGCCAGCAGCCAGGGAATGACGGATGGCTACACCTTC
J gene: TRBJ2-7; V gene: TRBV7-8; CDR3 length: 14; clone size: -; D gene: -; CDR3 protein: CASSLGERSYEQYF; CDR3 DNA: TGTGCCAGCAGCTTAGGGGAACGATCATACGAGCAGTACTTC
J gene: TRBJ2-7; V gene: TRBV7-8; CDR3 length: 15; clone size: few; D gene: TRBD1; CDR3 protein: CASSSGRTGIYEQYF; CDR3 DNA: TGTGCCAGCAGCTCCGGCCGGACAGGGATCTACGAGCAGTACTTC
J gene: TRBJ1-2; V gene: TRBV7-9; CDR3 length: 16; clone size: few; D gene: TRBD1; CDR3 protein: CASSLAWTGDNYGYTF; CDR3 DNA: TGTGCCAGCAGCTTAGCCTGGACAGGGGATAACTATGGCTACACCTTC
J gene: TRBJ1-4; V gene: TRBV2; CDR3 length: 14; clone size: many; D gene: -; CDR3 protein: CASSEAQFTEKLFF; CDR3 DNA: TGTGCCAGCAGTGAAGCCCAGTTTACTGAAAAACTGTTTTTT
J gene: TRBJ1-6; V gene: TRBV2; CDR3 length: 12; clone size: many; D gene: -; CDR3 protein: CASSAQSSPLHF; CDR3 DNA: TGTGCCAGCAGTGCCCAAAGTTCACCCCTCCACTTT
J gene: TRBJ2-7; V gene: TRBV7-2; CDR3 length: 15; clone size: many; D gene: TRBD2; CDR3 protein: CASSLAAGDLYEQYF; CDR3 DNA: TGTGCCAGCAGCTTAGCAGCGGGGGACCTCTACGAGCAGTACTTC